This T cell receptor (beta chain) was recorded in a study of identical twins. This CDR3 has 16 residues. The germline V and J ends were trimmed by 1 base and 3 bases, with 12 bases remaining between them. Germline V gene data show CDR1 as SNHLY and CDR2 as FYNNEI. MiXCR, applied by TCRdb to the 5' RACE reads, yields one record per CDR3 protein. The sample holds approximately 700,000 distinct CDR3 sequences, about 20% seen once. This clonotype has more than one count but fewer than ten. Antigen specificity is unknown. Study-level results: There is a chance that invariant MAIT and iNKT cells partially muddied zero-insertion analyses.

These data were likewise used in another study, on T cells expressing NK-cell markers. From that study: Each TCR beta repertoire originated in sorted T cells that were CD3+CD56+NKG2C+, CD3+CD56+NKG2C- or CD3+CD56-NKG2C+.

V usage is TRBV2 and J usage is TRBJ2-2; the D gene is possibly TRBD1 (6 bases). The TCR was taken from a woman aged 18-29 years in good health. Sequences were obtained from PBMCs. This CDR3 is CASSEGRRGDTGELFF. The CDR3 DNA sequence: TGTGCCAGCAGTGAAGGACGCAGGGGTGACACCGGGGAGCTGTTTTTT.